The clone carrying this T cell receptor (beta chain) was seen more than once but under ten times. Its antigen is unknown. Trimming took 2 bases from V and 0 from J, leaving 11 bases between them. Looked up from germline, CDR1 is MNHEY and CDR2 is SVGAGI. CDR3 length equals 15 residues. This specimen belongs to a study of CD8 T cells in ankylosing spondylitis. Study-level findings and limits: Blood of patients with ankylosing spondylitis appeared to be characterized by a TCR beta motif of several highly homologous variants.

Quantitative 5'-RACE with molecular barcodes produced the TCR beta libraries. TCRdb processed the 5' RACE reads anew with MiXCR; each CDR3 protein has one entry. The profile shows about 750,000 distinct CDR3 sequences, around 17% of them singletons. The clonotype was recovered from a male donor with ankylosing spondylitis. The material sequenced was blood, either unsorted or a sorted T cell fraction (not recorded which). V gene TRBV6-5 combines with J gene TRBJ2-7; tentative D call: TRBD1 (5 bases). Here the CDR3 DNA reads TGTGCCAGCAGTTACGGTCGACAGCTCTCCTACGAGCAGTACTTC. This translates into CASSYGRQLSYEQYF.